This is a list of T cell receptor beta chains from one sample in a study of blood T cell repertoires in COVID-19. TCRdb keeps only in-frame clones here, not all; method: immunoSEQ multiplex PCR. Seen here are 97,000 or so clones, just under 95% observed once, and the top ten hold more than 1.5%. The sequenced sample was peripheral blood. The receptors here all came from a woman aged 50 to 60 with COVID-19, enrolled during active disease. CDR3s include the opening cysteine and the closing phenylalanine or tryptophan. Fields, in order: CDR3 protein, CDR3 DNA, J gene, D gene, V gene, CDR3 length, clone size. A D gene is named only where the DNA matches it firmly. Clone size, where shown, is once, few, many, or a class for clones that have expanded.

CASSLTGPNYGYTF TGTGCCAGCAGTTTAACAGGACCTAACTATGGCTACACCTTC TRBJ1-2 . TRBV27 14 .
CASSSSQIYNEQFF TGTGCCAGCAGCTCTTCACAGATTTACAATGAGCAGTTCTTC TRBJ2-1 . TRBV11-2 14 .
CASSAGRGVQETQYF TGTGCCAGCAGTGCGGGCCGGGGTGTCCAAGAGACCCAGTACTTC TRBJ2-5 . TRBV2 15 .
CASRRLAGENTGELFF TGTGCCAGCAGACGACTAGCGGGGGAGAACACCGGGGAGCTGTTTTTT TRBJ2-2 TRBD2 TRBV11-2 16 .
CASSFRGYTGELFF TGTGCCAGCAGCTTCCGGGGTTACACCGGGGAGCTGTTTTTT TRBJ2-2 . TRBV7-3 14 .
CASRPDSPGGEAFF TGCGCCAGCAGACCAGACAGCCCAGGGGGGGAAGCTTTCTTT TRBJ1-1 TRBD1 TRBV5-1 14 .
CASESNYGYTF TGTGCCAGCGAGTCTAACTATGGCTACACCTTC TRBJ1-2 . TRBV28 11 .
CASSLSSTGIGYGYTF TGTGCCAGCAGTTTATCGTCAACAGGGATCGGCTATGGCTACACCTTC TRBJ1-2 . TRBV27 16 .
CASRPYRNSNQPQHF TGTGCCAGCAGACCGTACAGGAATAGCAATCAGCCCCAGCATTTT TRBJ1-5 . TRBV28 15 .
CASSGTVGEQFF TGTGCCAGCAGTGGAACAGTTGGTGAGCAGTTCTTC TRBJ2-1 . TRBV25-1 12 few
CASSPTGNEKLFF TGCGCCAGCAGCCCCACAGGGAATGAAAAACTGTTTTTT TRBJ1-4 . TRBV5-1 13 .
CASSLRGWILTVNTEAFF TGTGCCAGCAGTTTAAGGGGGTGGATCCTAACCGTGAACACTGAAGCTTTCTTT TRBJ1-1 . TRBV28 18 .
CASSVQGGGYTF TGCGCCAGCAGCGTACAGGGGGGAGGCTACACCTTC TRBJ1-2 TRBD1 TRBV5-1 12 .
CACGQGLAGGRSYEQYF TGTGCCTGTGGACAGGGACTAGCGGGGGGCCGATCCTACGAGCAGTACTTC TRBJ2-7 TRBD2 TRBV30 17 .
CAISESLTSRGYGYTF TGTGCCATCAGTGAGTCCTTGACAAGCCGGGGCTATGGCTACACCTTC TRBJ1-2 . TRBV10-3 16 .
CASTRGDGGLNEAFF TGTGCCAGCACCAGGGGGGACGGAGGCCTGAATGAAGCTTTCTTT TRBJ1-1 TRBD1 TRBV5-8 15 .
CASSLGQTLAGPYNEQFF TGCGCCAGCAGCCTCGGCCAGACACTAGCGGGACCCTACAATGAGCAGTTCTTC TRBJ2-1 TRBD2 TRBV5-1 18 .
CASSSGLLAGGFLHF TGTGCCAGCAGTTCAGGACTCCTCGCCGGGGGGTTCCTCCACTTT TRBJ1-6 . TRBV6-5 15 .
CASSSGTGHEQYF TGTGCCAGCAGTTCCGGGACAGGGCACGAGCAGTACTTC TRBJ2-7 TRBD1 TRBV12-3/TRBV12-4 13 few
CASSPRGYTGELFF TGTGCCAGCAGCCCCCGCGGGTACACCGGGGAGCTGTTTTTT TRBJ2-2 . TRBV11-3 14 once
CASSLLQGEKLFF TGTGCCAGCAGTCTACTTCAGGGAGAAAAACTGTTTTTT TRBJ1-4 . TRBV12-3/TRBV12-4 13 .
CASSWSGGRRDTQYF TGTGCCAGTAGTTGGAGCGGGGGGAGGAGAGATACGCAGTATTTT TRBJ2-3 TRBD2 TRBV19 15 .
CASSQVIGTDTQYF TGCGCCAGCAGCCAAGTTATCGGCACAGATACGCAGTATTTT TRBJ2-3 . TRBV4-1 14 .
CASSVTSGGYEQYF TGCGCCAGCAGCGTGACTAGCGGGGGCTACGAGCAGTACTTC TRBJ2-7 TRBD2 TRBV5-1 14 .
CASRQTGNSPLHF TGTGCCAGCAGACAGACAGGGAATTCACCCCTCCACTTT TRBJ1-6 TRBD1 TRBV7-9 13 few
CASSESRRGTGELFF TGTGCCAGCAGTGAATCTAGGAGGGGCACCGGGGAGCTGTTTTTT TRBJ2-2 . TRBV25-1 15 .
CASSWDSSYEQYF TGTGCCAGCAGCTGGGACAGTTCCTACGAGCAGTACTTC TRBJ2-7 TRBD1 TRBV7-6 13 .
CASSDYGLAGPSGEQFF TGTGCCAGCAGTGATTATGGGCTAGCGGGGCCCTCTGGTGAGCAGTTCTTC TRBJ2-1 TRBD2 TRBV6-1 17 .
CASITSGGAEETQYF TGTGCCAGCATCACTAGCGGGGGGGCCGAGGAGACCCAGTACTTC TRBJ2-5 TRBD2 TRBV25-1 15 .
CASSNRDSLAKNIQYF TGTGCCAGTAGTAACCGGGACAGTCTAGCCAAAAACATTCAGTACTTC TRBJ2-4 TRBD1 TRBV19 16 .
CASSLRGTGISHGYTF TGTGCCAGCAGCTTAAGAGGGACAGGGATAAGTCATGGCTACACCTTC TRBJ1-2 TRBD1 TRBV11-3 16 .
CASSDRRTGTGNTIYF TGTGCCAGCAGTGACCGCAGGACAGGGACCGGAAACACCATATATTTT TRBJ1-3 TRBD1 TRBV6-1 16 .
CATSGGRGNQPQHF TGTGCCACCAGTGGTGGCAGGGGAAATCAGCCCCAGCATTTT TRBJ1-5 . TRBV24-1 14 .
CASSQGWGAGGTDTQYF TGCGCCAGCAGCCAAGGATGGGGAGCGGGGGGCACAGATACGCAGTATTTT TRBJ2-3 TRBD2 TRBV4-1 17 .
CASSSPPGGLAFF TGTGCCAGCAGTTCCCCTCCGGGGGGCTTGGCTTTCTTT TRBJ1-1 . TRBV6-5 13 .
CASSPGSDVYGYTF TGTGCCAGCAGCCCCGGGTCAGATGTCTATGGCTACACCTTC TRBJ1-2 . TRBV5-4 14 .
CASSSGLNSYNSPLHF TGTGCCAGCAGCTCGGGACTGAACTCCTATAATTCACCCCTCCACTTT TRBJ1-6 . TRBV11-3 16 .
CARSLDWGQYGYTF TGTGCCAGAAGCTTGGATTGGGGACAGTATGGCTACACCTTC TRBJ1-2 TRBD1 TRBV5-3 14 .
CASSLDKLYGYTF TGTGCCAGCAGCCTTGACAAACTCTATGGCTACACCTTC TRBJ1-2 . TRBV5-4 13 .
CATSFREAFF TGTGCCACCAGTTTCAGGGAAGCTTTCTTT TRBJ1-1 . TRBV24-1 10 .
CASSIGTGRTDTQYF TGTGCCAGTAGTATAGGGACAGGGAGGACAGATACGCAGTATTTT TRBJ2-3 TRBD1 TRBV19 15 .
CASSPRTLMNTEAFF TGTGCCAGCAGTCCTCGAACTCTCATGAACACTGAAGCTTTCTTT TRBJ1-1 . TRBV27 15 .
CASSFETGKNTEAFF TGCGCCAGCAGCTTTGAGACGGGAAAGAACACTGAAGCTTTCTTT TRBJ1-1 . TRBV5-1 15 once
CASSVRGMNTEAFF TGTGCCAGCAGCGTAAGGGGGATGAACACTGAAGCTTTCTTT TRBJ1-1 . TRBV9 14 .
CASSSQGNTEAFF TGTGCCAGCAGCTCGCAGGGGAACACTGAAGCTTTCTTT TRBJ1-1 . TRBV3-1/TRBV3-2 13 once
CAISEEGRRDNEQFF TGTGCCATCAGTGAGGAGGGTCGACGGGACAATGAGCAGTTCTTC TRBJ2-1 . TRBV10-3 15 .
CASSYSNGNEKLFF TGTGCCAGCAGTTACTCGAATGGCAATGAAAAACTGTTTTTT TRBJ1-4 . TRBV6-5 14 .
CASTWTQYF TGTGCCAGCACGTGGACCCAGTACTTC TRBJ2-5 . TRBV27 9 .
CASRPDRISTEAFF TGTGCCAGCAGGCCAGACAGGATATCCACTGAAGCTTTCTTT TRBJ1-1 . TRBV6-4 14 .
CASSLKEMGQGAYGYTF TGTGCCAGCAGCTTGAAGGAGATGGGGCAGGGGGCCTATGGCTACACCTTC TRBJ1-2 TRBD1 TRBV5-5 17 .
CASSPLFDEQYF TGTGCCAGCAGCCCCTTGTTTGACGAGCAGTACTTC TRBJ2-7 . TRBV7-8 12 .
CASSSNRGLNTEAFF TGTGCCAGCAGCTCAAACAGGGGACTGAACACTGAAGCTTTCTTT TRBJ1-1 TRBD1 TRBV11-2 15 .
CASSYETGRSYEQYF TGTGCCAGCAGTTATGAGACAGGGAGGTCCTACGAGCAGTACTTC TRBJ2-7 . TRBV6-5 15 .
CATSDFLSHPTGGSLEETQYF TGTGCCACCAGTGATTTCTTATCCCACCCTACAGGAGGGAGTTTAGAAGAGACCCAGTACTTC TRBJ2-5 . TRBV24-1 21 .
CASSYRGNQPQHF TGTGCCAGCAGTTACCGCGGGAATCAGCCCCAGCATTTT TRBJ1-5 . TRBV6-6 13 few
CASSQVPALPGEQYF TGCGCCAGCAGCCAAGTCCCAGCGCTGCCGGGGGAGCAGTACTTC TRBJ2-7 . TRBV4-1 15 few
CASDRRGDPNQPQHF TGTGCCAGTGACCGGAGGGGTGACCCCAATCAGCCCCAGCATTTT TRBJ1-5 . TRBV19 15 .
CATSDRDFPPQYF TGTGCCACCAGTGACCGAGACTTTCCTCCGCAGTATTTT TRBJ2-3 . TRBV24-1 13 .
CAWSADRVGGPDTQYF TGTGCCTGGAGTGCGGACAGGGTGGGAGGACCAGATACGCAGTATTTT TRBJ2-3 TRBD1 TRBV30 16 .